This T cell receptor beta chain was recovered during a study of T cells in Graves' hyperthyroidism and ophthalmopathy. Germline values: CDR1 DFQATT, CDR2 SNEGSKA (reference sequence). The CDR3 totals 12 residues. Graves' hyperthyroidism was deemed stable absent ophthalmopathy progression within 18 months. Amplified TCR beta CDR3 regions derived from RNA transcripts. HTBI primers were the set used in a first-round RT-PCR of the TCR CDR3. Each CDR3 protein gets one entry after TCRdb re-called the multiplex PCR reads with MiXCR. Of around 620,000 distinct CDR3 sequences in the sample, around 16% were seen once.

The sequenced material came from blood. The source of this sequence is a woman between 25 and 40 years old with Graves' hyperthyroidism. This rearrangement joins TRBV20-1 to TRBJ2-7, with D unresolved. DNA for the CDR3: TGCAGCGCCCCCTTTCTTAACTACGAGCAGTACTTC. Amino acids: CSAPFLNYEQYF.